This TCR beta chain originates from a study of T cells in localized non-small cell lung cancer. The CDR3 covers 14 residues. From germline, CDR1 is SGHRS and CDR2 YFSETQ. V was shortened by 0 bases and J by 2 bases, with 8 bases between the two germline ends. Measured with immunoSEQ multiplex PCR; TCRdb has only the in-frame clones, and not every one. The repertoire holds 1,200 to 1,500 clones, with roughly 21% as singletons. V is TRBV5-1 and J is TRBJ1-1; D is uncertain. This receptor was identified in a male donor at least 60 years old with stage I squamous cell lung carcinoma. This material consisted of normal lung tissue next to the tumor, taken before any cancer treatment. The CDR3 reads CASSLDGTNTEAFF. As DNA, the CDR3 is TGCGCCAGCAGCTTGGACGGCACAAACACTGAAGCTTTCTTT.